One and the same sample provided the 14 T cell receptor beta chains below, sequenced in a study of spatial heterogeneity in lung cancer. Study findings and constraints: Counts of expanded alpha and beta TCRs within tumors tracked the tumor nonsynonymous mutation count.

Described time point: sample taken at primary tumor resection. Antigens of these TCRs are unknown. One entry per CDR3 protein results from TCRdb running MiXCR on the 5' RACE reads. The sample contains about 12,000 distinct CDR3 sequences, approximately 4.6% of which appear only once. Source: lung tumor tissue, taken at surgery. All receptors derive from a male donor with early-stage non-small cell lung cancer.

This clonotype was counted at least ten times. This chain connects TRBV20-1 to TRBJ1-1; D ambiguous. Between the trimmed V and J ends, which lost 0 bases and 7 bases, there was a span of 15 bases. The CDR3 has 14 residues. From germline, CDR1 is DFQATT and CDR2 SNEGSKA (reference sequence). CDR3 amino acids: CSARDLVSGVEAFF. Here the CDR3 DNA reads TGCAGTGCTAGAGATCTGGTTAGCGGGGTTGAAGCTTTCTTT.

Ten or more counts support this clonotype. The chain uses TRBV29-1 and TRBJ2-1, with D unresolved. The CDR3 has 12 residues. The V gene's germline CDR1 is SQVTM and CDR2 ANQGSEA. Trimming removed 6 bases at V and 4 bases at J, with 10 bases between. The CDR3 spells CSVNGWYNEQFF. As DNA, the CDR3 is TGCAGCGTCAACGGTTGGTACAATGAGCAGTTCTTC.

In this sample, this clonotype turned up many times. CDR3 region: CASEGQGAANEKLFF. The CDR3 DNA follows: TGTGCCAGCGAGGGACAGGGGGCTGCAAATGAAAAACTGTTTTTT. The chain employs TRBV2 and TRBJ1-4, with 12 bases that match TRBD1. The V gene's germline CDR1 is SNHLY and CDR2 FYNNEI. J lost 5 bases, V lost 8 bases, and 6 bases had no gene match. The CDR3 spans 15 residues. The whole variable domain, filled in from reference TRBV2 and TRBJ1-4, reads EPEVTQTPSHQVTQMGQEVILRCVPISNHLYFYWYRQILGQKVEFLVSFYNNEISEKSEIFDDQFSVERPDGSNFTLKIRSTKLEDSAMYFCASEGQGAANEKLFFGSGTQLSVL.

There are a few counts of this clonotype. The chain recombines TRBV7-8 with TRBJ1-6, with 8 bases identical to TRBD1. Trimming took 1 base from V and 9 from J; bases not matched to a gene: 5. The CDR3 sequence is 15 residues long. Germline assignment: CDR1 SGHVS and CDR2 FQNEAQ. CDR3 bases: TGTGCCAGCAGCTTAGATGGACAGGGCATTTCACCCCTCCACTTT. As protein: CASSLDGQGISPLHF.

In regard to this clonotype: A read error is possible here, since a much larger clone lies one base away. V usage is TRBV6-5 and J usage is TRBJ1-1, with D uncertain. Germline V gene data show CDR1 as MNHEY and CDR2 as SVGAGI. This CDR3 spans 16 amino acids. The CDR3 DNA sequence: TGTGCCGGCAGTTACTCGAGTATAGGTATGAACACTGAAGCTTTCTTT. As protein: CAGSYSSIGMNTEAFF.

This clonotype has a count of ten or more. The J gene is TRBJ2-2, the V gene TRBV12-3 or TRBV12-4; 9 nucleotides agree with TRBD1. J lost 0 bases, V lost 5 bases, and 7 bases had no gene match. The CDR3 extends over 17 amino acids. CDR3 protein: CASSTGQGVPNTGELFF. The CDR3 DNA is TGTGCCAGCAGTACGGGACAGGGCGTCCCGAACACCGGGGAGCTGTTTTTT.

The chain uses TRBV28 and TRBJ2-3; 10 bases align to TRBD2. Germline values: CDR1 MDHEN, CDR2 SYDVKM. Germline trimming cut 5 bases from V and 5 bases from J; bases unmatched to any gene: 7. This CDR3 contains 15 residues. DNA of the CDR3: TGTGCCAGCAGTCCCCTAGCGGGAGAGGTAGATACGCAGTATTTT. Its protein is CASSPLAGEVDTQYF.

The chain couples TRBV28 to TRBJ2-5; the D call may be TRBD1 or TRBD2 (5 bases each). CDR3 size: 15 residues. CDR1 is MDHEN and CDR2 is SYDVKM in the germline V gene. V was shortened by 7 bases and J by 5 bases, with 20 bases between the two germline ends. CDR3 sequence (DNA): TGTGCCAGCAACACTGGGGCCGAGGGTAGGGAGACCCAGTACTTC. It yields the protein CASNTGAEGRETQYF.

This clonotype was counted a few times. The V and J genes are TRBV10-2 and TRBJ1-2; no clear D. V was trimmed by 0 bases and J by 14 bases, leaving 13 bases between them. Looked up from germline, CDR1 is WSHSY and CDR2 is SAAADI. CDR3 length equals 12 residues. CDR3 residues: CASSESRLSKTF. The DNA of the CDR3 is TGCGCCAGCAGTGAGTCTCGACTCTCCAAAACCTTC.

This clonotype has just a few counts. The genes are TRBV29-1 and TRBJ1-3; no firm D call. Germline CDR1 SQVTM, CDR2 ANQGSEA. Between the trimmed V and J ends, which lost 4 bases and 3 bases, there was a span of 7 bases. This CDR3 comprises 12 residues. The CDR3 reads CSVVFVGNTIYF. CDR3 DNA sequence: TGCAGCGTTGTATTCGTTGGAAACACCATATATTTT.

The table lists this clonotype with many counts. The CDR3, as DNA: TGCAGCGTTGAATCCAGCGCCAGGTATGGCTACACCTTC. It is translated as CSVESSARYGYTF. V and J are TRBV29-1 and TRBJ1-2, with D uncertain. Germline V gives CDR1 SQVTM, CDR2 ANQGSEA. V was cut by 2 bases and J by 5 bases, with 12 bases left in between. The CDR3 has 13 residues.

This clonotype was picked up many times. DNA for the CDR3: TGCAGTGCTAGCTGGGGGAACGAGCAGTACTTC. Residues: CSASWGNEQYF. The chain is built from TRBV20-1 and TRBJ2-7; TRBD1 or TRBD2 may be the D gene (5 bases each). The CDR3 is made up of 11 amino acids. CDR1 is DFQATT and CDR2 is SNEGSKA in the germline V gene (reference sequence). The ends were cut back, 3 bases at V and 5 bases at J, with 8 bases in the middle.

This clonotype came up many times. The chain links TRBV10-1 to TRBJ2-5; no definite D call. This CDR3 has 14 amino acids. Trimming stripped 2 bases from V and 2 bases from J, with 9 bases between. Germline assignment: CDR1 WNHNN and CDR2 SYGVQD (reference sequence). The CDR3 bases are TGCGCCAGCAGTGAGAGAGGAGAACAAGAGACCCAGTACTTC. Translated: CASSERGEQETQYF.

This chain joins TRBV4-3 and TRBJ1-2; D may be TRBD1 (6 bases). Looked up from germline, CDR1 is LGHNA and CDR2 is YSLEER. The CDR3 extends over 13 amino acids. V gave up 1 base and J gave up 11 bases, with 14 bases separating them. The CDR3 DNA follows: TGCGCCAGCAGCCAAGTGAGAGGGACATTGTACACCTTC. This encodes CASSQVRGTLYTF.